The T cell receptor beta chain under discussion was sequenced for a study of cytomegalovirus exposure and HLA in healthy donors. CDR3 size: 17 residues. Germline values: CDR1 SGDLS, CDR2 YYNGEE. V trimming: 4 bases; J trimming: 3 bases; junction bases outside the gene matches: 13. Primers included in the PCR were 60 Vbeta and 13 Jbeta primers. The data were produced by immunoSEQ multiplex PCR, yet TCRdb's version contains in-frame clones alone and is incomplete. The sample contains around 150,000 clones, roughly four fifths of which appear only once. The rearrangement links TRBV9 to TRBJ2-1; 7 bases are shared with TRBD1. This clonotype was sampled from a human donor in good health. Material for sequencing was PBMCs. The CDR3 spells CASSPRGEGALYNEQFF. The CDR3 DNA is TGTGCCAGCAGCCCCCGAGGAGAGGGGGCCCTCTACAATGAGCAGTTCTTC.